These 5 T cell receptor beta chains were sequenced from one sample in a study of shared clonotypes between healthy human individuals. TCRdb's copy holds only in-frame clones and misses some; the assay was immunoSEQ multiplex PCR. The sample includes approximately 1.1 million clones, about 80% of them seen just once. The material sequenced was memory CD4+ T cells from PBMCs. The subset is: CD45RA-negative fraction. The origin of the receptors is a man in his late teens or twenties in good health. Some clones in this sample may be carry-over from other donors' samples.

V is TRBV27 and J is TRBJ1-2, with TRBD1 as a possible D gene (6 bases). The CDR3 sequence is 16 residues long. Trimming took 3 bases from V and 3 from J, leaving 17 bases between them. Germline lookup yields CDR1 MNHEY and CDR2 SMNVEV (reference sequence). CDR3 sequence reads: CASSFMGGRSYYGYTF. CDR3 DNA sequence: TGTGCCAGCAGTTTCATGGGGGGCAGGTCATACTATGGCTACACCTTC.

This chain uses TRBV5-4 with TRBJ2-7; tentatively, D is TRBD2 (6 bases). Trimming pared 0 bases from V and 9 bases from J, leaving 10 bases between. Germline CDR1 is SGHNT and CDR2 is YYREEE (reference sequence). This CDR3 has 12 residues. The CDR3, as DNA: TGTGCCAGCAGCTTGGCGGGGGAGTTGCAGTACTTC. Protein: CASSLAGELQYF.

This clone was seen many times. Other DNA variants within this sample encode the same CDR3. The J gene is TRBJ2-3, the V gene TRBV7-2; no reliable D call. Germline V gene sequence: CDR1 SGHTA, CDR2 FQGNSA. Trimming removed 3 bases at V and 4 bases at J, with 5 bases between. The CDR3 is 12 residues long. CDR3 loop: CASSLSADTQYF. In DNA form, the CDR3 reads TGTGCCAGCAGCTTGAGCGCAGATACGCAGTATTTT.

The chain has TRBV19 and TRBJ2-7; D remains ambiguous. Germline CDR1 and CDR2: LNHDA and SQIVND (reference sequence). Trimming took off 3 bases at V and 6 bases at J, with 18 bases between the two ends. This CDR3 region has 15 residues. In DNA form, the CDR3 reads TGTGCCAGTAGTATTTGGCCCCCCTCGTTGGGCGAGCAGTACTTC. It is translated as CASSIWPPSLGEQYF.

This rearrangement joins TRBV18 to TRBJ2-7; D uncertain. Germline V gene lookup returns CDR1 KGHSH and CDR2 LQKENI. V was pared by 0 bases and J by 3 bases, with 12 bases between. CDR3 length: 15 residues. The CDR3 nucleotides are TGTGCCAGCTCACCACCGGTTGAAGAATACTACGAGCAGTACTTC. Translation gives CASSPPVEEYYEQYF.